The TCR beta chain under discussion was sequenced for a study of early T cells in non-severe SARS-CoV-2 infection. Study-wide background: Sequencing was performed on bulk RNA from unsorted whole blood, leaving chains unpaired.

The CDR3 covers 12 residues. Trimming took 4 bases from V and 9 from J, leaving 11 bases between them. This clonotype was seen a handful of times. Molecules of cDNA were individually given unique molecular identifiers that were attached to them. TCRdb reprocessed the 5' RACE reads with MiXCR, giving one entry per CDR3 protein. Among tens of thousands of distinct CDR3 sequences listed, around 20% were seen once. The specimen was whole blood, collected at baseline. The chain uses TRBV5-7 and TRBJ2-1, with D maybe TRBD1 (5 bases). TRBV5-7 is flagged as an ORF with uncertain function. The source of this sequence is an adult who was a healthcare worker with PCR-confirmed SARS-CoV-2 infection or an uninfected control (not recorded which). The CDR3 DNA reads TGTGCCAGCAGCCAGACAGTAGGTGAGCAGTTCTTC. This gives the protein CASSQTVGEQFF.